This T cell receptor (beta chain) was sequenced in a study of blood T cell repertoires in COVID-19. Looking at the study overall: Material from acute and convalescent COVID-19 was sourced from the United States, Italy and Spain. Sources were T cells, B-cell-depleted T cells, or PBMCs; the material itself was cDNA or gDNA.

Original analysis: Reference gene primers were amplified, and this amplification served to estimate nucleated cell counts. The repertoire was sequenced with immunoSEQ multiplex PCR; TCRdb's copy has only in-frame clones and lacks some. V and J calls and clone size come straight from that table; D and trimming were deduced from the DNA. The table records 150,000 to 200,000 clones, approximately 87% of them present only once. The material sequenced was peripheral blood. The receptor's source is a woman younger than 30 who had recovered from COVID-19.

The CDR3 bases are TGTGCCACCAGCAGAGATGGGGGGGAGGTGGAGACCCAGTACTTC. The encoded protein is CATSRDGGEVETQYF. V and J are TRBV15 and TRBJ2-5, with 7 bases matching TRBD2. Germline CDR1 and CDR2: LNHNV and YYDKDF (reference sequence). This CDR3 comprises 15 residues. V shed 0 bases, J shed 5 bases, and the junction held 6 bases outside the gene matches. The entire variable domain, with the rest obtained from reference TRBV15 and TRBJ2-5, is as follows: DAMVIQNPRYQVTQFGKPVTLSCSQTLNHNVMYWYQQKSSQAPKLLFHYYDKDFNNEADTPDNFQSRRPNTSFCFLDIRSPGLGDTAMYLCATSRDGGEVETQYFGPGTRLLVL.